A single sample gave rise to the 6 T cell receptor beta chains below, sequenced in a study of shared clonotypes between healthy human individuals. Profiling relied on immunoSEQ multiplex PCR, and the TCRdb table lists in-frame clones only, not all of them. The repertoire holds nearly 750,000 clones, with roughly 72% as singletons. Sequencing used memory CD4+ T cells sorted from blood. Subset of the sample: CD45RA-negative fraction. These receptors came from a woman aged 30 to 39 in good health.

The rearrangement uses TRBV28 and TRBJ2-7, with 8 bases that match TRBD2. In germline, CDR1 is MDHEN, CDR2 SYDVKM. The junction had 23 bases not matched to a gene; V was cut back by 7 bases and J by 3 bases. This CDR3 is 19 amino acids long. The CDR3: CASTSSGGSAGGGFYEQYF. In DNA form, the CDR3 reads TGTGCCAGCACCTCCTCCGGGGGATCCGCGGGAGGTGGGTTCTACGAGCAGTACTTC. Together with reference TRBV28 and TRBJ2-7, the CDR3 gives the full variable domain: DVKVTQSSRYLVKRTGEKVFLECVQDMDHENMFWYRQDPGLGLRLIYFSYDVKMKEKGDIPEGYSVSREKKERFSLILESASTNQTSMYLCASTSSGGSAGGGFYEQYFGPGTRLTVT.

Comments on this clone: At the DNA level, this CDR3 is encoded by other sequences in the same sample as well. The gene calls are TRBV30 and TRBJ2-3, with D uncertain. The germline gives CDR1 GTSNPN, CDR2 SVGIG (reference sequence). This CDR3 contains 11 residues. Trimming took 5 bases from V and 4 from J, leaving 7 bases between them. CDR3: CAWSVSDTQYF. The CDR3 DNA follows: TGTGCCTGGTCCGTATCAGATACGCAGTATTTT. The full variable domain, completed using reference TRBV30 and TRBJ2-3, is SQTIHQWPATLVQPVGSPLSLECTVEGTSNPNLYWYRQAAGRGLQLLFYSVGIGQISSEVPQNLSASRPQDRQFILSSKKLLLSDSGFYLCAWSVSDTQYFGPGTRLTVL.

The CDR3 DNA reads TGTGCCAGCAGTGAAAATGTTGCGGGAGGGGAGACCCAGTACTTC. Its translation is CASSENVAGGETQYF. The V and J genes are TRBV6-1 and TRBJ2-5; 9 nucleotides agree with TRBD2. V lost 2 bases and J lost 5; bases outside the gene matches: 6. Germline-derived CDR1 and CDR2 are MNHNS and SASEGT. The CDR3 sequence is 15 residues long.

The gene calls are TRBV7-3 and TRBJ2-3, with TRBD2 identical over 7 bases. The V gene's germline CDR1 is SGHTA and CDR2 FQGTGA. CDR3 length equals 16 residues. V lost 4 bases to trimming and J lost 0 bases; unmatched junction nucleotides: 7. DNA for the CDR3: TGTGCCAGCAGCTCAGCTAGCGGTGGTAGCACAGATACGCAGTATTTT. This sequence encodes CASSSASGGSTDTQYF.

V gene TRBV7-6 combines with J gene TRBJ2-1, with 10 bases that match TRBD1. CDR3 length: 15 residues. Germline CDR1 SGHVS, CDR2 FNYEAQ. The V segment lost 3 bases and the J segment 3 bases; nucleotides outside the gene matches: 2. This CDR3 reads CASSFGTGVYNEQFF. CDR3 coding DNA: TGTGCCAGCAGCTTCGGGACAGGGGTCTACAATGAGCAGTTCTTC.

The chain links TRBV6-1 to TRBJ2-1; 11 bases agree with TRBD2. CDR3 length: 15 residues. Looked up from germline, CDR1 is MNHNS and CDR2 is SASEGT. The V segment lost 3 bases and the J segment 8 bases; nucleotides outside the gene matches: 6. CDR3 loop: CASSDRTSGFHEQFF. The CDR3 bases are TGTGCCAGCAGTGATAGGACTAGCGGGTTCCATGAGCAGTTCTTC.